This T cell receptor (beta chain) was captured by sequencing in a study of blood T cell repertoires in COVID-19. Study details: Specimens from acute and convalescent COVID-19 originated in the United States, Italy and Spain. From T cells, B-cell-depleted T cells, or PBMCs came the material, which was cDNA or gDNA.

Original processing notes: Researchers report that nucleated cell counts were estimated from reference gene primer amplification. Repertoires were generated with immunoSEQ multiplex PCR, while TCRdb's copy carries only in-frame clones and drops some. The V and J calls and clone size come from that table; D and trimming were worked out from the DNA. This table holds more than 65,000 clones, around 90% found once. The CDR3 sequence is 17 residues long. The V end lost 1 base, the J end lost 8 bases, and 20 bases lay between the germline ends. Per the germline V gene, CDR1 is SGHAT and CDR2 is FQNNGV. Sequencing was done on a sample of peripheral blood. The receptor's source is a human donor in a cohort sampled during active COVID-19. The chain joins TRBV11-2 to TRBJ1-4; D may be TRBD1 (6 bases). CDR3: CASSLVGGAASREKLFF. The CDR3 DNA reads TGTGCCAGCAGCTTAGTAGGGGGAGCGGCGTCGCGGGAAAAACTGTTTTTT.